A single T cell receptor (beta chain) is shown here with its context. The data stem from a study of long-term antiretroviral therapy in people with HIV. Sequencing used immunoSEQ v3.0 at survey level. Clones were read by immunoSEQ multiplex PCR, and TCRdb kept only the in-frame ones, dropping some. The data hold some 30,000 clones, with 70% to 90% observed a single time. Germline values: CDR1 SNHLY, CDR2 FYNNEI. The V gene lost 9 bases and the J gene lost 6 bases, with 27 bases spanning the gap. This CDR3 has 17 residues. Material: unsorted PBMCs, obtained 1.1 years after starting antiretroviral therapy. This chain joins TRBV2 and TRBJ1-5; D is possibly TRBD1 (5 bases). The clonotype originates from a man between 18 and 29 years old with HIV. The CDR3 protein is CASSPDPVLRASQPQHF. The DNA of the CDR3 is TGTGCCAGTAGTCCCGACCCCGTCCTCAGGGCGAGTCAGCCCCAGCATTTT.